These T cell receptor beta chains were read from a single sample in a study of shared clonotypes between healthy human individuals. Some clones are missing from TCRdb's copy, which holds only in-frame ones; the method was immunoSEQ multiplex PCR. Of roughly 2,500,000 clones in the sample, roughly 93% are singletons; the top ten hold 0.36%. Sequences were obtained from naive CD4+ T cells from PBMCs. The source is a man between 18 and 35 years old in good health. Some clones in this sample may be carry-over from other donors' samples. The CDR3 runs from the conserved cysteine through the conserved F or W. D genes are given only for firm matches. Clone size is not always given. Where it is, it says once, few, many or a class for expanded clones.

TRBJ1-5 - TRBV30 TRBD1 CAWRDRGFSNQPQHF
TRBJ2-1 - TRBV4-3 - CASSQEAGRGYNEQFF
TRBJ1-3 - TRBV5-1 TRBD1 CASSQGTGYGNTIYF
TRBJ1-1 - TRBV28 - CASTSGRIPGRAFF
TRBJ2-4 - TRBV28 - CASVNPGGNKNIQYF
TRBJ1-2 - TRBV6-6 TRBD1 CASNHRGADYGYTF
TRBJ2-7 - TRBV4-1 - CASSRDRSSYEQYF
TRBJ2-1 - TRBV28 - CASSLRQGSYNEQFF
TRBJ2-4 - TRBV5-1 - CASSSGAAGNIQYF
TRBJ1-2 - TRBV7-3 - CASSLEQNYGYTF
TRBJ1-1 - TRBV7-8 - CASSLDVRGRGTEAFF
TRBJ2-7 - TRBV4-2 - CASSQDVRTYEQYF
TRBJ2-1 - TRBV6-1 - CASSERSGSIQDEQFF
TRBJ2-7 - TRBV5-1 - CASSWDTRNYEQYF
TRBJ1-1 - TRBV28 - CASAGGYTEAFF
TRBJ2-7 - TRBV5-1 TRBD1 CASSLRDSPAYEQYF
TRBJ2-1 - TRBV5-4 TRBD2 CASSIFGTSGRMAYNEQFF
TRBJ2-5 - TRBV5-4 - CASSLGGGESETQYF
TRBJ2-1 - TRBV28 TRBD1 CASSQPGQGDEQFF
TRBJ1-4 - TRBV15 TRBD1 CATSRNRQGASEKLFF
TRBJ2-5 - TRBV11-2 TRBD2 CASLAGGLGETQYF
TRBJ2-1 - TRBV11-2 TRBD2 CASSLGGSGRYNEQFF
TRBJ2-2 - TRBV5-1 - CASSPAALRPSGELFF
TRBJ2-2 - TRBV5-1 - CASGPGPQVTGELFF
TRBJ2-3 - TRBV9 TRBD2 CASSVRTSAGTDTQYF
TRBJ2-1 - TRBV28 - CASTPAADEQFF
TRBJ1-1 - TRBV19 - CASSTRGSNTEAFF
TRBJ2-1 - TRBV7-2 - CASSKAGLEQFF
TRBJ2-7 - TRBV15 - CATSIQGSYEQYF
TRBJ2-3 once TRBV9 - CASSTIGADTQYF
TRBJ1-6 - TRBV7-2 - CATSEYLPSPLHF
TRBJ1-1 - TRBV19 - CASSRRTGNTEAFF
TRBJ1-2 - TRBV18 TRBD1 CASSLDRDGYGYTF
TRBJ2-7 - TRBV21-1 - CANAPGPSSYEQYF
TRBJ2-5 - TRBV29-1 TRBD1 CSVAPGQGQETQYF
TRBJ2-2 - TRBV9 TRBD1 CASSDRQGWDTGELFF
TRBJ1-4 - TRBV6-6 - CASSRSGASTNEKLFF
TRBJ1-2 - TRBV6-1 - CASSTGPEGYGYTF
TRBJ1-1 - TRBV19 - CASSLGGLTEAFF
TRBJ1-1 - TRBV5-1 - CASSLAPRQDSATEAFF
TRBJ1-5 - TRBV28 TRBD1 CASMGQGAEQPQHF
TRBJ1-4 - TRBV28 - CASSSGGVDEKLFF
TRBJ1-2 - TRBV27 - CASSWQGTGFGYTF
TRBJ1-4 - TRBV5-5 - CASSLNAGGREKLFF
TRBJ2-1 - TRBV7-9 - CASSLDWSSREQFF
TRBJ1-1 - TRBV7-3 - CASSHGGATKNTEAFF
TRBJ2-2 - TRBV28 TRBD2 CASSHISGAPGELFF
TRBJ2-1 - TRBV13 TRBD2 CASSLGLAGGAAGEQFF
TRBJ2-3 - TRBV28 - CASSGEQFTDTQYF
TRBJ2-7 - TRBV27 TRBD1 CASSLSNRGLPYEQYF
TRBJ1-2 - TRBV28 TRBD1 CASGTTGGKVGGYTF
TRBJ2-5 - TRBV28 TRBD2 CASSTKRGLKETQYF
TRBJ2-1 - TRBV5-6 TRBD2 CASSYSATSGNEQFF